One sample yielded the 31 T cell receptor beta chains listed below, sequenced in a study of vaccination and CD4 T cells after COVID-19. TCRdb analysed the PCR reads with MiXCR anew, one entry per CDR3 protein. The data hold roughly 20,000 distinct CDR3 sequences, with 60% observed a single time. The sample in question was CD4+ T cells from blood, obtained after SARS-CoV-2 vaccination. These receptors all come from a human donor who had recovered from COVID-19.

The V call is TRBV2, the J call TRBJ1-4; a possible D gene is TRBD1 (6 bases). The CDR3 is 15 residues long. Germline V gives CDR1 SNHLY, CDR2 FYNNEI. The V and J ends lost 7 bases and 0 bases respectively, with 12 bases between them. CDR3 sequence (DNA): TGTGCCAGCACCCTCTCAGGGGCAACTAATGAAAAACTGTTTTTT. It is translated as CASTLSGATNEKLFF.

The chain has TRBV15 and TRBJ1-1, with a tentative D call TRBD1 (5 bases). Trimming left V 6 bases short and J 6 bases short, with 17 bases between. Germline V CDR1 and CDR2: LNHNV, YYDKDF (reference sequence). The CDR3 covers 14 residues. CDR3 nucleotide sequence: TGTGCCACCAGTATCGGGGGTAATCGGGCTGAAGCTTTCTTT. Its translation: CATSIGGNRAEAFF. The full variable domain, completed using reference TRBV15 and TRBJ1-1, is DAMVIQNPRYQVTQFGKPVTLSCSQTLNHNVMYWYQQKSSQAPKLLFHYYDKDFNNEADTPDNFQSRRPNTSFCFLDIRSPGLGDTAMYLCATSIGGNRAEAFFGQGTRLTVV.

The chain uses TRBV7-8 and TRBJ1-1; no firm D call. Trimming removed 1 base at V and 0 bases at J, with 6 bases between. The germline CDR1 and CDR2 sequences are SGHVS and FQNEAQ. CDR3 size: 14 residues. The chain's CDR3 is CASSLVGVNTEAFF. CDR3 bases: TGTGCCAGCAGCTTAGTGGGAGTGAACACTGAAGCTTTCTTT.

The CDR3 sequence is CASGSDSLAGELFF. Written as DNA, the CDR3 is TGTGCCAGCGGTTCGGACAGCTTGGCCGGGGAGCTGTTTTTT. The J gene is TRBJ2-2, the V gene TRBV28; maybe TRBD1 (6 bases). The CDR3 has 14 residues. The V gene lost 8 bases and the J gene lost 6 bases, with 16 bases spanning the gap. The germline gives CDR1 MDHEN, CDR2 SYDVKM.

The rearrangement links TRBV6-1 to TRBJ2-3; 10 bases line up with TRBD2. V shed 2 bases, J shed 4 bases, and the junction held 15 bases outside the gene matches. The CDR3 spans 19 residues. Germline CDR1 is MNHNS and CDR2 is SASEGT. CDR3 bases: TGTGCCAGCAGTGAAAGGGATCTCGGGAGCGGGAGGGCCGCAGATACGCAGTATTTT. This gives the protein CASSERDLGSGRAADTQYF.

This clonotype was detected a few times. J is TRBJ2-7 and V is TRBV27; 8 positions agree with TRBD1. Germline V gives CDR1 MNHEY, CDR2 SMNVEV (reference sequence). J gave up 5 bases and V 5 bases, and 11 bases lay outside the gene matches. The CDR3 is made up of 15 amino acids. The CDR3 region is CASSGTGWDLDEQYF. The DNA for the CDR3 is TGTGCCAGCAGTGGGACAGGCTGGGATTTGGACGAGCAGTACTTC.

The chain has TRBV19 and TRBJ2-2; weak D call: TRBD1 (6 bases). The germline CDR1 and CDR2 sequences are LNHDA and SQIVND (reference sequence). Trimming left V 5 bases short and J 1 base short, with 11 bases between. The CDR3 loop spans 15 amino acids. The CDR3 DNA follows: TGTGCCAGTAGTCCCGGGACAAAGAACACCGGGGAGCTGTTTTTT. It is translated as CASSPGTKNTGELFF.

The rearrangement links TRBV7-3 to TRBJ2-5, with D perhaps matching TRBD2 (5 bases). The CDR3 contains 15 residues. Germline V CDR1 and CDR2: SGHTA, FQGTGA. V lost 1 base, J lost 4 bases, and 13 bases lay in between. The CDR3 sequence is CASSLSGIGVETQYF. The CDR3 nucleotides are TGTGCCAGCAGCTTAAGTGGGATCGGGGTAGAGACCCAGTACTTC.

The chain carries TRBV19 and TRBJ1-5, with 10 bases aligning to TRBD1. From germline, CDR1 is LNHDA and CDR2 SQIVND (reference sequence). The V gene end was trimmed by 6 bases and the J gene end by 2 bases; junction bases not matched to a gene: 1. The CDR3 runs 14 residues. This CDR3 is CASSGTGGNQPQHF. For the CDR3, the DNA is TGTGCCAGTAGCGGGACAGGGGGCAATCAGCCCCAGCATTTT.

The J gene is TRBJ1-1, the V gene TRBV19; weak D call: TRBD1 (5 bases). There are 14 residues in the CDR3. Germline V gene sequence: CDR1 LNHDA, CDR2 SQIVND (reference sequence). V lost 1 base, J lost 1 base, and 7 bases lay in between. The CDR3 is CASSIVGANTEAFF. CDR3 in DNA: TGTGCCAGTAGTATAGTAGGGGCGAACACTGAAGCTTTCTTT.

V and J are TRBV20-1 and TRBJ1-5; 9 bases map to TRBD1. The V gene end was trimmed by 3 bases and the J gene end by 3 bases; junction bases not matched to a gene: 12. Germline values: CDR1 DFQATT, CDR2 SNEGSKA (reference sequence). The CDR3 sequence is 17 residues long. Here the CDR3 reads CSASPGTGYVANQPQHF. In DNA, the CDR3 is TGCAGTGCTAGTCCCGGGACAGGGTATGTGGCCAATCAGCCCCAGCATTTT.

This clonotype has only one observation. The chain combines TRBV18 with TRBJ2-7; the match to TRBD1 covers 7 bases. CDR1 is KGHSH and CDR2 is LQKENI in the germline V gene. The ends lost 6 bases at V and 2 bases at J; junction bases unmatched: 10. This CDR3 is 15 amino acids long. The CDR3 here is CASSLTGQRAYEQYF. The DNA of the CDR3 is TGTGCCAGCTCGCTCACGGGACAGCGTGCCTACGAGCAGTACTTC.

This clonotype was seen only once. The chain is built from TRBV6-1 and TRBJ2-3, with D possibly TRBD1 on 7 matching bases. V dropped 3 bases and J dropped 4 bases, with 26 bases sitting between them. This CDR3 spans 19 amino acids. Looked up from germline, CDR1 is MNHNS and CDR2 is SASEGT. CDR3 protein: CASSERQGGSTQFPDTQYF. The DNA for the CDR3 is TGTGCCAGCAGTGAGAGGCAGGGGGGATCCACTCAATTCCCAGATACGCAGTATTTT.

The chain joins TRBV10-1 to TRBJ2-3, with D tentatively TRBD2 (7 bases). The CDR3 spans 15 residues. V shed 3 bases and J shed 6 bases, with 16 bases lying between them. Germline V gene sequence: CDR1 WNHNN, CDR2 SYGVQD (reference sequence). Here the CDR3 DNA reads TGCGCCAGCAGTGATAGGGGGAGGGCCGAGGATACGCAGTATTTT. Translating it yields CASSDRGRAEDTQYF.

This clonotype was observed a few times. The chain employs TRBV6-1 and TRBJ2-2; a weak D match, TRBD1 (6 bases). The CDR3 runs 18 residues. V was pared by 2 bases and J by 2 bases, with 18 bases between. Germline CDR1 MNHNS, CDR2 SASEGT. CDR3 in amino acids: CASSERGGGFLNTGELFF. The CDR3 DNA is TGTGCCAGCAGTGAAAGAGGGGGTGGATTTCTCAACACCGGGGAGCTGTTTTTT.

The sample holds a few counts of this clonotype. This rearrangement joins TRBV10-3 to TRBJ2-5; 7 bases align to TRBD2. Germline V gives CDR1 ENHRY, CDR2 SYGVKD. The junction had 13 bases not matched to a gene; V was cut back by 3 bases and J by 6 bases. This CDR3 spans 16 amino acids. CDR3 residues: CAISEGAAGVTKTQYF. In nucleotides, the CDR3 is TGTGCCATCAGTGAAGGGGCGGCGGGAGTAACGAAGACCCAGTACTTC.

The CDR3 nucleotides are TGCAGTGCTCGCGAGGGACTAGCGGGACGGTCCTACAATGAGCAGTTCTTC. Protein product: CSAREGLAGRSYNEQFF. The chain recombines TRBV20-1 with TRBJ2-1, with TRBD2 matching 13 bases. Germline CDR1 DFQATT, CDR2 SNEGSKA (reference sequence). The J segment lost 1 base and the V segment lost 5 bases, leaving 8 bases of the junction unmatched. There are 17 residues in the CDR3.

This clonotype was detected only a few times. The rearrangement uses TRBV20-1 and TRBJ2-7, with 8 bases aligning to TRBD1. The CDR3 is 14 amino acids. V gave up 7 bases and J gave up 7 bases; unmatched junction bases: 15. Germline V gene sequence: CDR1 DFQATT, CDR2 SNEGSKA (reference sequence). DNA for the CDR3: TGCAGTGTTGGGTCGCAGGGGGCCCACTGGGAGCAGTACTTC. It yields the protein CSVGSQGAHWEQYF.

This rearrangement joins TRBV20-1 to TRBJ2-2; D is undetermined. This CDR3 has 13 amino acids. V shed 3 bases and J shed 4 bases, with 9 bases lying between them. Germline assignment: CDR1 DFQATT and CDR2 SNEGSKA (reference sequence). CDR3 bases: TGCAGTGCTAGGTCGGCTTTCACCGGGGAGCTGTTTTTT. Its translation is CSARSAFTGELFF.

The CDR3 loop is CSARGLAGVGRYEQYF. The CDR3 coding sequence is TGCAGTGCTAGAGGACTAGCGGGAGTCGGCCGTTACGAGCAGTACTTC. This chain joins TRBV20-1 and TRBJ2-7, with 12 bases identical to TRBD2. The V segment lost 1 base and the J segment 4 bases; nucleotides outside the gene matches: 8. The germline gives CDR1 DFQATT, CDR2 SNEGSKA (reference sequence). The CDR3 length is 16 residues.

This chain uses TRBV6-1 with TRBJ1-2; possible D gene TRBD1, 5 bases. Germline loops: CDR1 MNHNS, CDR2 SASEGT. This CDR3 comprises 14 residues. Between the trimmed V and J ends, which lost 3 bases and 4 bases, there was a span of 12 bases. Here the CDR3 DNA reads TGTGCCAGCAGTGACGCAGGGTCGGTCTATGGCTACACCTTC. It is translated as CASSDAGSVYGYTF.

The chain employs TRBV7-2 and TRBJ2-2; D ambiguous. V lost 6 bases to trimming and J lost 0 bases, with 5 bases between them. The CDR3 is made up of 13 amino acids. Germline CDR1 reads SGHTA; CDR2 reads FQGNSA. CDR3 sequence: CASRPPNTGELFF. CDR3 nucleotide sequence: TGTGCCAGCAGACCGCCGAACACCGGGGAGCTGTTTTTT.

V is TRBV24-1 and J is TRBJ2-7; 12 bases agree with TRBD2. This CDR3 is 15 amino acids long. CDR1 is KGHDR, CDR2 SFDVKD, per germline. V was clipped by 5 bases and J by 4 bases; unmatched bases: 5. The CDR3 coding sequence is TGTGCCACCAGTGCGAGGACTAGCGGGACTTACGAGCAGTACTTC. Its translation is CATSARTSGTYEQYF.

The V call is TRBV20-1, the J call TRBJ1-3; 8 bases align to TRBD1. The germline gives CDR1 DFQATT, CDR2 SNEGSKA (reference sequence). Trimming at V came to 1 base and at J to 0 bases, leaving 2 bases not matched to a gene. The CDR3 covers 15 residues. CDR3 in DNA: TGCAGTGCTAGAGGGGACAGGATCTCTGGAAACACCATATATTTT. Its protein is CSARGDRISGNTIYF.

The chain carries TRBV19 and TRBJ1-5, with D hard to call. This CDR3 has 13 amino acids. Germline CDR1 and CDR2: LNHDA and SQIVND (reference sequence). Trimming took 8 bases from V and 3 from J, leaving 11 bases between them. The CDR3 here is CASSGSPNQPQHF. CDR3 nucleotides: TGTGCCAGTTCGGGTAGCCCCAATCAGCCCCAGCATTTT.

This chain links TRBV29-1 with TRBJ2-1; the D gene is possibly TRBD1 (5 bases). CDR1 and CDR2 (germline): SQVTM, ANQGSEA. The CDR3 spans 14 residues. V was shortened by 4 bases and J by 0 bases, with 10 bases between the two germline ends. The CDR3 is CSVVEGDSYNEQFF. CDR3 nucleotide sequence: TGCAGCGTTGTGGAAGGGGACTCCTACAATGAGCAGTTCTTC.

V usage is TRBV6-1 and J usage is TRBJ2-3; TRBD2 matches at 8 bases. This CDR3 region has 14 residues. Germline CDR1 reads MNHNS; CDR2 reads SASEGT. With 7 bases clipped from V and 2 bases from J, the junction kept 5 bases outside the gene matches. For the CDR3, the DNA is TGTGCCAGCACAGAAGCGGGAGACACAGATACGCAGTATTTT. Its translation is CASTEAGDTDTQYF.

The V gene is TRBV6-1, the J gene TRBJ2-7; 10 bases are shared with TRBD1. Germline V CDR1 and CDR2: MNHNS, SASEGT. Germline trimming cut 5 bases from V and 5 bases from J; bases unmatched to any gene: 12. This CDR3 contains 16 residues. The CDR3 reads CASSQTLDRGVNEQYF. CDR3 nucleotide sequence: TGTGCCAGCAGTCAGACATTGGACAGGGGGGTCAACGAGCAGTACTTC.

Written as DNA, the CDR3 is TGTGCCAAACGGGACAGAGATCAGCCCCAGCATTTT. Amino acids: CAKRDRDQPQHF. This rearrangement joins TRBV10-3 to TRBJ1-5; 7 nucleotides match TRBD1. This CDR3 comprises 12 residues. Germline V gene sequence: CDR1 ENHRY, CDR2 SYGVKD. The trim removed 10 bases at V and 5 bases at J, leaving 5 bases unmatched.

This rearrangement joins TRBV6-2 or TRBV6-3 to TRBJ2-5, with TRBD2 matching 8 bases. The trim removed 6 bases at V and 8 bases at J, leaving 17 bases unmatched. The CDR3 has 16 residues. Looked up from germline, CDR1 is MNHEY and CDR2 is SVGEGT. The CDR3 DNA follows: TGTGCCAGCAGCAGGAGAATAGCGGGACCTGAGGACACCCAGTACTTC. Protein product: CASSRRIAGPEDTQYF.

The genes are TRBV19 and TRBJ2-2; D perhaps matches TRBD2 (6 bases). CDR3 length: 15 amino acids. Germline CDR1 LNHDA, CDR2 SQIVND (reference sequence). Deletions cut 7 bases from V and 4 bases from J, with 16 bases between. The CDR3 DNA reads as TGTGCCAGTACCCAGCCACTAGCTGGCACCGGGGAGCTGTTTTTT. It translates to CASTQPLAGTGELFF.